This TCR beta chain was sequenced for a study of early stage breast cancer tumors. In the study overall: Twelve of the 16 invasive tumors were ER+, PR+ and HER2-. Among roughly twelve ER+/PR+/HER2- tumors, eight were ductal, four lobular.

Germline trimming cut 1 base from V and 10 bases from J; bases unmatched to any gene: 6. This CDR3 comprises 15 residues. CDR1 is SGHTA, CDR2 FQGTGA, per germline. Study observations and caveats: Chain pairing and CD4, CD8 or FOXP3 expression were not captured.

To note about this clone: Antigen unknown.

Blood replicates held 0.5 ug DNA, tumor or normal breast around 1.5 ug, two each. TCRdb's copy holds only in-frame clones and misses some; the assay was immunoSEQ multiplex PCR. The sample shows about 51,000 clones, approximately 78% of them seen only once. Sequencing input: blood. V and J are TRBV7-3 and TRBJ2-1, with 11 bases lining up with TRBD2. The receptor's source is a person in their 40s with breast cancer. As DNA, the CDR3 is TGTGCCAGCAGCTTAATGCCCGGGACTAGCGGAGAGCAGTTCTTC. Its protein product is CASSLMPGTSGEQFF.